This record covers a single TCR beta chain. TCRdb's copy holds only in-frame clones and misses some; the assay was immunoSEQ multiplex PCR. The data show about 89,000 clones, about 83% seen once. The data belong to a study of blood T cell repertoires in COVID-19. The overall study: COVID-19 samples collected from the United States, Italy and Spain covered acute and convalescent phases. T cells, B-cell-depleted T cells, or PBMCs supplied cDNA or gDNA.

CDR3 size: 16 residues. V was trimmed by 5 bases and J by 0 bases, leaving 17 bases between them. The V gene's germline CDR1 is SGHVS and CDR2 FQNEAQ. This chain joins TRBV7-8 and TRBJ2-7, with D possibly being TRBD2 (6 bases). The origin of this receptor is a human donor in a cohort sampled during active COVID-19. Sequencing was carried out using peripheral blood. This CDR3 reads CASSLRGIAVSYEQYF. As DNA, the CDR3 is TGTGCCAGCAGCCTGAGAGGGATAGCGGTCTCCTACGAGCAGTACTTC.